This T cell receptor beta chain derives from a study of Ad26.COV2.S vaccination and SARS-CoV-2 variants. Trimming left V 6 bases short and J 4 bases short, with 12 bases between. This CDR3 region has 13 residues. Assay used: immunoSEQ multiplex PCR; TCRdb lists only in-frame clones, some missing. This table holds over 400,000 clones, roughly 87% found once. Documented treatment: some 19 received Ad26.COV2.S at low or high dose, single or two shots; 5 received placebo; per-sample allocation not given. Sampling happened 63 days after the first vaccine or placebo injection. Sequencing was performed on peripheral blood, taken in a trial of Ad26.COV2.S vaccine versus placebo. The V call is TRBV12-3 or TRBV12-4, the J call TRBJ1-2; D is undetermined. This receptor was taken from a person aged 18-60 years who received the Ad26.COV2.S COVID-19 vaccine or a placebo. The CDR3 spells CASSRGPLYGYTF. The CDR3 DNA reads as TGTGCCAGCAGCCGCGGACCGCTCTATGGCTACACCTTC.